The sequence of this T cell receptor beta chain was determined in a study of blood T cell repertoires in COVID-19. Study as a whole: The study drew acute and convalescent COVID-19 samples from the United States, Italy and Spain. PBMCs, B-cell-depleted T cells, or T cells provided the cDNA or gDNA that made up the material.

As originally analysed: How many nucleated cells were present was estimated from reference gene primer amplification. Method: immunoSEQ multiplex PCR; TCRdb's copy keeps in-frame clones and lacks some. V and J calls and clone size follow that table, whereas D and trimming were derived from the DNA. The data contain about 270,000 clones, about four fifths of them singletons. Trimming removed 0 bases at V and 5 bases at J, with 16 bases between. This CDR3 has 16 amino acids. Germline assignment: CDR1 LGHNA and CDR2 YSLEER. The chain couples TRBV4-3 to TRBJ1-1; D perhaps matches TRBD1 (6 bases). The source is a woman aged 18 to 35 with acute or convalescent COVID-19. Material: peripheral blood. The CDR3 reads CASSQEGAGEGTEAFF. In DNA, the CDR3 is TGCGCCAGCAGCCAAGAGGGGGCAGGGGAGGGGACTGAAGCTTTCTTT.